A selection of T cell receptor beta chains follows, all from one sample in a study of T-cell reconstitution after alpha-beta-depleted transplantation in children. TCRdb re-analysed the PCR reads in MiXCR, keeping a single row per CDR3 protein. The sample yields 220,000 or so distinct CDR3 sequences, around 7.5% seen once. Sequencing was performed on PBMCs, mostly from graft donor cells, taken 180 days after TCRalphabeta/CD19-depleted stem cell transplant. All receptors come from a male patient younger than 18 who had a stem cell transplant for acute lymphoblastic leukemia, so the T cells may come from the graft donor. CDR3s include the opening cysteine and the closing phenylalanine or tryptophan. The D gene is left open where the match is weak. The size entry is marked missing in some rows and otherwise reads once, few, many or a size class.

TRBJ2-2	many	.	TRBV20-1	TGCAGTGCTACACCCCGGGAGTGGGGCACCGGGGAGCTGTTTTTT	CSATPREWGTGELFF
TRBJ1-1	many	TRBD1	TRBV12-3/TRBV12-4	TGTGCCAGCAGCCCTCTGACAGGGAAAGCTTTCTTT	CASSPLTGKAFF
TRBJ1-1	many	.	TRBV5-8	TGTGCCAGCAGCTTGGCGACGAACACTGAAGCTTTCTTT	CASSLATNTEAFF
TRBJ2-1	many	.	TRBV12-3/TRBV12-4	TGTGCCAGCAGTTTAAGGGGGGTCTCCTACAATGAGCAGTTCTTC	CASSLRGVSYNEQFF
TRBJ2-7	many	TRBD2	TRBV5-5	TGTGCCAGCAGCTTGGGCGGGACTAGCAGCTCCTACGAGCAGTACTTC	CASSLGGTSSSYEQYF
TRBJ2-3	many	.	TRBV3-1	TGTGCCAGCAGCCAAGGGGACGATACGCAGTATTTT	CASSQGDDTQYF
TRBJ1-4	many	TRBD1	TRBV3-1	TGTGCCAGCAGCCAAGGGACAGGGGGTGGACTGTTTTTT	CASSQGTGGGLFF
TRBJ2-1	many	TRBD2	TRBV10-1	TGCGCCAGCAGTGAGCTAGCGGGAGTAAGGAATGAGCAGTTCTTC	CASSELAGVRNEQFF
TRBJ1-1	many	TRBD1	TRBV5-1	TGCGCCAGCAGCTTCTTACAGGGGGCAGTAGCTTTCTTT	CASSFLQGAVAFF
TRBJ2-4	many	.	TRBV5-1	TGCGCCAGCAGCTTGCACGGGTACGGTAACATTCAGTACTTC	CASSLHGYGNIQYF
TRBJ2-1	.	.	TRBV7-9	TGTGCCAGCAGCTTAGGGGGTTGTCCATACAATGAGCAGTTCTTC	CASSLGGCPYNEQFF
TRBJ2-1	many	TRBD2	TRBV24-1	TGTGCCACCCCAGCCGGGACTAGCAGCCCCTCCTACAATGAGCAGTTCTTC	CATPAGTSSPSYNEQFF
TRBJ1-3	many	.	TRBV7-9	TGTGCCAGCAGCTCGGGATACGGGGGAAGATCTGGAAACACCATATATTTT	CASSSGYGGRSGNTIYF
TRBJ2-5	many	.	TRBV28	TGTGCCAGCAGCGCTACAGGGTTCGGAGAGACCCAGTACTTC	CASSATGFGETQYF
TRBJ1-2	many	.	TRBV15	TGTGCCACCAGCAGAGATCAATCAGGGTTTGGCTACACCTTC	CATSRDQSGFGYTF
TRBJ1-5	many	.	TRBV27	TGTGCCAGCAGTCTAGAACGAGGGAATCAGCCCCAGCATTTT	CASSLERGNQPQHF
TRBJ1-5	many	TRBD1	TRBV28	TGTGCCAGCAGTCCATACAGGGGTCAGCCCCAGCATTTT	CASSPYRGQPQHF
TRBJ2-2	many	TRBD2	TRBV20-1	TGCAGTGCTAGACCAGCGGGAGGGCCGGTAATGAACACCGGGGAGCTGTTTTTT	CSARPAGGPVMNTGELFF
TRBJ2-3	many	.	TRBV19	TGTGCCAGTAGGGGTCCGGTTACGCAGTATTTT	CASRGPVTQYF
TRBJ2-7	many	.	TRBV19	TGTGCCAGTGCACAGCGAGGGTACGAGCAGTACTTC	CASAQRGYEQYF
TRBJ2-3	many	.	TRBV6-1	TGTGCCAGCAGGAGTCTAGGGCCGGGTGCAGATACGCAGTATTTT	CASRSLGPGADTQYF
TRBJ1-5	many	.	TRBV7-8	TGTGCCAGCAGCCCCTATCCTCAGGCGACGTATAGCAATCAGCCCCAGCATTTT	CASSPYPQATYSNQPQHF
TRBJ2-2	many	TRBD1	TRBV9	TGTGCCAGCAGCGTAGAGGGACAGGACACCGGGGAGCTGTTTTTT	CASSVEGQDTGELFF
TRBJ2-7	many	TRBD2	TRBV7-9	TGTGCCAGCAGCTTAGACACGGGAGGTGAAAACGAGCAGTACTTC	CASSLDTGGENEQYF
TRBJ1-1	many	.	TRBV7-9	TGTGCCAGCAGCTTTCAGGGGAACACTGAAGCTTTCTTT	CASSFQGNTEAFF
TRBJ2-3	many	.	TRBV7-2	TGTGCCAGCAGCTTCGTGGCGTCGCTGAACACAGATACGCAGTATTTT	CASSFVASLNTDTQYF
TRBJ2-3	many	.	TRBV2	TGTGCCAGCAGACAAAGGGTCCCAGATACGCAGTATTTT	CASRQRVPDTQYF
TRBJ2-1	many	TRBD2	TRBV11-1	TGTGCCAGCAGCTTAGTACTAGCGGGAAGTGGATCCTACAATGAGCAGTTCTTC	CASSLVLAGSGSYNEQFF
TRBJ1-3	many	.	TRBV5-1	TGCGCCAGCAGCCTAGGTACAGGGACGGGAAACACCATATATTTT	CASSLGTGTGNTIYF
TRBJ2-7	many	TRBD1	TRBV28	TGTGCCAGCTTTTCAACCGGGACAGCATACGAGCAGTACTTC	CASFSTGTAYEQYF
TRBJ2-2	many	TRBD1	TRBV25-1	TGTGCCAGTGGGGATTTTGGACAGGGGAACACCGGGGAGCTGTTTTTT	CASGDFGQGNTGELFF
TRBJ2-3	many	TRBD2	TRBV7-9	TGTGCCAGCAGCTTAGAACTAGCGGGAGCAGATACGCAGTATTTT	CASSLELAGADTQYF
TRBJ1-5	many	.	TRBV7-9	TGTGCCAGCAGCCTACCTCATCAGCCCCAGCATTTT	CASSLPHQPQHF
TRBJ2-3	.	TRBD2	TRBV24-1	TGTGCCACCAGTGATCTGACTAGCGGGAGATCAGATACGCAGTATTTT	CATSDLTSGRSDTQYF
TRBJ1-5	many	.	TRBV6-1	TGTGCCAGCAGTGAATGGCGGCAGCCCCAGCATTTT	CASSEWRQPQHF
TRBJ2-1	many	.	TRBV24-1	TGTGCCACCAGTGATTCGGACAGACCCTCCTACAATGAGCAGTTCTTC	CATSDSDRPSYNEQFF
TRBJ2-5	many	TRBD2	TRBV7-6	TGTGCCAGCAGCTTAGGCGGGGGACTTCAAGAGACCCAGTACTTC	CASSLGGGLQETQYF
TRBJ2-2	many	.	TRBV28	TGTGCCAGCAGCCTTATTGTCCAGGGAAACACCGGGGAGCTGTTTTTT	CASSLIVQGNTGELFF
TRBJ2-3	many	TRBD1	TRBV28	TGTGCCAGCAGTTCCTCCGGGACAGGCGTAGATACGCAGTATTTT	CASSSSGTGVDTQYF
TRBJ1-5	many	.	TRBV7-2	TGTGCCAGCAGCTTGGTAAAGATTCAGCCCCAGCATTTT	CASSLVKIQPQHF
TRBJ1-5	.	.	TRBV3-1	TGTGCCAGCAGCCAAGAAGGGGGGGGTGGGCAGCCCCAGCATTTT	CASSQEGGGGQPQHF
TRBJ1-5	.	.	TRBV6-6	TGTGCCAGCAGTTGGAAAGGGAGTCAGCCCCAGCATTTT	CASSWKGSQPQHF
TRBJ2-5	many	.	TRBV7-3	TGTGCCAGCAGCTTAAGAGGTGCGGGGGCCCCACAAGAGACCCAGTACTTC	CASSLRGAGAPQETQYF
TRBJ2-1	many	.	TRBV7-3	TGTGCCAGCAGCTCCTCAGGGGGGATAGTAAATGAGCAGTTCTTC	CASSSSGGIVNEQFF
TRBJ2-1	many	.	TRBV10-3	TGTGCCATCAGTGAACAGAGCGGGTCGGGAAATGAGCAGTTCTTC	CAISEQSGSGNEQFF
TRBJ1-1	many	TRBD1	TRBV12-3/TRBV12-4	TGTGCCAGCAGTCGACCTTACCCTCTCCGGGACAGACCCACTGAAGCTTTCTTT	CASSRPYPLRDRPTEAFF
TRBJ2-3	many	.	TRBV10-2	TGCGCCAGCAAAGTCGGACACCCAACCACAGATACGCAGTATTTT	CASKVGHPTTDTQYF
TRBJ1-1	many	TRBD1	TRBV11-1	TGTGCCAGCACCAGACCCCGGACAGGGCGGTGGAGCACTGAAGCTTTCTTT	CASTRPRTGRWSTEAFF
TRBJ2-1	many	TRBD2	TRBV5-1	TGCGCCAGCAGCCCGAGGACTAGCGGGGGGGTGAACTACAATGAGCAGTTCTTC	CASSPRTSGGVNYNEQFF
TRBJ2-5	many	.	TRBV29-1	TGCAGCGGTCAGGGGTACCAAGAGACCCAGTACTTC	CSGQGYQETQYF
TRBJ1-2	many	TRBD1	TRBV29-1	TGCAGCGTTGCTCCCGGACAGGGGACGAGTTACTATGGCTACACCTTC	CSVAPGQGTSYYGYTF
TRBJ1-4	many	TRBD1	TRBV7-6	TGTGCCAGCAGTTTGCTGACAGGGCCTGAAAAACTGTTTTTT	CASSLLTGPEKLFF
TRBJ2-3	many	TRBD2	TRBV20-1	TGCAGTGCTAGTGGGACTAGCTTTCCGCAGTATTTT	CSASGTSFPQYF
TRBJ1-1	many	TRBD1	TRBV5-1	TGCGCCAGCAGCGAGCCCAGGGGGGTGAGCACTGAAGCTTTCTTT	CASSEPRGVSTEAFF
TRBJ2-5	many	.	TRBV28	TGTGCCAGCAGTTTAAATAGCGGCACCGGAAGAACCCAGTACTTC	CASSLNSGTGRTQYF
TRBJ2-3	many	TRBD1	TRBV5-1	TGCGCCAGCAGCTTGAAGCCCGGACAGGGGGATCCACAGGCAGATACGCAGTATTTT	CASSLKPGQGDPQADTQYF
TRBJ1-1	few	.	TRBV20-1	TGCAGTGCTAGAGATGCGGCCAGGGACCTCATGAACACTGAAGCTTTCTTT	CSARDAARDLMNTEAFF